The entry below gives a single T cell receptor (beta chain) sequence along with its context. This sample's time point: technical triplicate 3. The unsorted libraries were made from 2 million PBMCs kept at -80 C. The sample belongs to a study of neurological immune-mediated disorders. TCRdb re-analysed the 5' RACE reads in MiXCR, keeping a single row per CDR3 protein. The sample consists of just under 45,000 distinct CDR3 sequences, 20% to 25% of them appearing once. Trimming took 6 bases from V and 10 from J; bases not matched to a gene: 11. This CDR3 region has 15 residues. The sequence was obtained from a man aged 55 to 69 with HTLV-1-associated myelopathy (HAM/TSP). Material for sequencing was PBMCs. V is TRBV12-3 or TRBV12-4 and J is TRBJ2-1, with TRBD2 identical over 11 bases. Here the CDR3 DNA reads TGTGCCAGCAGCAGTCCCGGGACTAGCGGAGGGGAGCAGTTCTTC. This encodes CASSSPGTSGGEQFF.